This T cell receptor beta chain appears in the sequencing data of a study of neurological immune-mediated disorders. One entry per CDR3 protein, called by TCRdb with MiXCR from the 5' RACE reads. The repertoire holds 81,000 or so distinct CDR3 sequences, with roughly 13% as singletons. Time point defined: longitudinal time-point 2. This clonotype was counted ten times or more. The V segment lost 0 bases and the J segment 3 bases; nucleotides outside the gene matches: 5. This CDR3 contains 16 residues. The germline gives CDR1 SGHRS, CDR2 YFSETQ. The chain recombines TRBV5-1 with TRBJ2-3, with 9 bases matching TRBD1. This TCR derives from a female donor with HTLV-1-associated myelopathy (HAM/TSP). Material: PBMCs. CDR3 nucleotides: TGCGCCAGCAGCTTGGTGGCGGGACAGGGAACAGATACGCAGTATTTT. Its translation: CASSLVAGQGTDTQYF.